These 9 T cell receptor beta chains came from one sample sequenced in a study of PD-1 blockade in classical Hodgkin lymphoma. Time point indicated: cycle 4 day 1 (C4D1), after 6 weeks of nivolumab. Each patient experienced a relapse that followed autologous stem cell transplantation, and brentuximab vedotin exposure varied. Sequencing was performed with immunoSEQ multiplex PCR; in TCRdb, only in-frame clones are kept and a portion is missing. The sample lists tens of thousands of clones; roughly 90% were seen once. Sequencing used peripheral blood mononuclear cells (PBMCs), obtained before the fourth cycle of nivolumab. Every receptor here comes from a human donor with classical Hodgkin lymphoma.

This clone has a single count. This chain joins TRBV11-2 and TRBJ2-7; 9 bases are a match to TRBD2. This CDR3 is 15 amino acids long. The V gene's germline CDR1 is SGHAT and CDR2 FQNNGV. The J segment lost 4 bases and the V segment lost 5 bases, leaving 9 bases of the junction unmatched. CDR3 nucleotides: TGTGCCAGCAGCCCGGGGACTAGCTCTCGGTACGAGCAGTACTTC. This sequence encodes CASSPGTSSRYEQYF.

The genes are TRBV12-5 and TRBJ2-1; 7 bases line up with TRBD1. The CDR3 is 17 amino acids. Germline-derived CDR1 and CDR2 are LGHNT and FRNRAP. With V trimmed by 0 bases and J by 4 bases, 9 bases remained unmatched. CDR3 DNA sequence: TGTGCTAGTGGTTTGGTACTGGGGGACAGAGCATACAATGAGCAGTTCTTC. Protein sequence: CASGLVLGDRAYNEQFF.

This clone has a single count. The genes are TRBV30 and TRBJ1-6; TRBD1 is a possible D gene (6 bases). The germline gives CDR1 GTSNPN, CDR2 SVGIG (reference sequence). V lost 3 bases and J lost 6, with 18 bases in between. The CDR3 runs to 16 residues. The CDR3 DNA reads as TGTGCCTGGAGGAGATCCGAGGGGGGGCTTAATTCACCCCTCCACTTT. It encodes CAWRRSEGGLNSPLHF.

V and J are TRBV6-5 and TRBJ2-3; unclear D gene. In germline, CDR1 is MNHEY, CDR2 SVGAGI. CDR3 length: 12 residues. V was shortened by 8 bases and J by 0 bases, with 6 bases between the two germline ends. The CDR3 sequence is CASVGSTDTQYF. The CDR3 DNA reads as TGTGCCAGCGTGGGAAGCACAGATACGCAGTATTTT.

The chain recombines TRBV7-9 with TRBJ2-1; 7 nucleotides line up with TRBD1. Trimming took 4 bases from V and 2 from J; bases not matched to a gene: 14. The CDR3 runs to 18 residues. CDR1 and CDR2 (germline): SEHNR, FQNEAQ (reference sequence). The CDR3 reads CASSSLPGTAIAYNEQFF. CDR3 sequence (DNA): TGTGCCAGCAGCTCTCTTCCTGGGACAGCGATAGCCTACAATGAGCAGTTCTTC.

J is TRBJ1-2 and V is TRBV28; D remains unclear. Germline CDR1 and CDR2: MDHEN and SYDVKM. The CDR3 sequence is 14 residues long. The V end was cut by 4 bases, the J end by 2 bases, with 11 bases between. The CDR3 sequence is CASSSYIFNYGYTF. DNA of the CDR3: TGTGCCAGCAGTTCATATATTTTCAACTATGGCTACACCTTC.

The chain combines TRBV27 with TRBJ2-3; D may be TRBD1 or TRBD2 (5 bases each). Germline loops: CDR1 MNHEY, CDR2 SMNVEV (reference sequence). The CDR3 has 16 residues. Deletions cut 3 bases from V and 2 bases from J, with 15 bases between. Written as DNA, the CDR3 is TGTGCCAGCAGTTTTCGGGACGGGATGCCCACAGATACGCAGTATTTT. Protein: CASSFRDGMPTDTQYF.

The chain has TRBV7-3 and TRBJ1-2; D ambiguous. The germline CDR1 and CDR2 sequences are SGHTA and FQGTGA. The V and J ends lost 5 bases and 8 bases respectively, with 21 bases between them. The CDR3 is 15 residues long. The CDR3 region is CASSQEGFGTGGYTF. The CDR3, as DNA: TGTGCCAGCAGCCAGGAGGGTTTTGGCACTGGGGGCTACACCTTC.

The rearrangement joins TRBV2 to TRBJ1-1; possibly TRBD1 for D (6 bases). The CDR3 sequence is 13 residues long. V lost 5 bases and J lost 4, with 11 bases in between. Germline-derived CDR1 and CDR2 are SNHLY and FYNNEI. The CDR3 region has the DNA TGTGCCAGCAGTCAGGGGAAGGGCACTGAAGCTTTCTTT. Translation: CASSQGKGTEAFF.